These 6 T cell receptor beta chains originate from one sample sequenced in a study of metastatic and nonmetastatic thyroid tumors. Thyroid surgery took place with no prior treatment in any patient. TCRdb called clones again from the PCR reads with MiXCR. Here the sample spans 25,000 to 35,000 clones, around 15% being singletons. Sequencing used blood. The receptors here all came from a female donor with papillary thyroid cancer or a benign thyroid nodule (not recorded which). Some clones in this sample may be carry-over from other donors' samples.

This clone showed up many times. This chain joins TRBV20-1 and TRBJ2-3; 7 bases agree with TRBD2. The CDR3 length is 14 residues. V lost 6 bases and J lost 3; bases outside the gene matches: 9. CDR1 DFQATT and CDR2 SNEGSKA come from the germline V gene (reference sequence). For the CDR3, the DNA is TGCAGTGCACTCGGACTAGTGAGTACAGATACGCAGTATTTT. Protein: CSALGLVSTDTQYF.

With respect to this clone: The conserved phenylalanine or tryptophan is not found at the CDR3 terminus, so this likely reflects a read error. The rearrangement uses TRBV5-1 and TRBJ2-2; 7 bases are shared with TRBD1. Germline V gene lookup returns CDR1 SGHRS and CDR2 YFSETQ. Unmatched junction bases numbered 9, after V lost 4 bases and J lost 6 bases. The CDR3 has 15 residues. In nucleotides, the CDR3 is TGCGCCAGCAGCGAGGACAGGAGTAACTCCGGGGAGCTGTTTTTG. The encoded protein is CASSEDRSNSGELFL.

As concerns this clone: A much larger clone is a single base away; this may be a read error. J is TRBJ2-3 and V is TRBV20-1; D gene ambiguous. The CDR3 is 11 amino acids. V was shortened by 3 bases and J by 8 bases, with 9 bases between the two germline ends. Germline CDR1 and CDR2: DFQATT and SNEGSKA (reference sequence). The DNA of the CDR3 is TGCAGTGCTAGGCCCAGAGGTACGCAGTATTTT. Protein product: CSARPRGTQYF.

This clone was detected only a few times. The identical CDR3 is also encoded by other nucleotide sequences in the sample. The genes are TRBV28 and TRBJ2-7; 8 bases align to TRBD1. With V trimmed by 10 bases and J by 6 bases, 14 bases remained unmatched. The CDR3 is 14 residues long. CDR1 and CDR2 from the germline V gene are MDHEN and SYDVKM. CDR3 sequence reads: CAIQAGGPIGEQYF. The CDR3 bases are TGTGCCATCCAGGCAGGGGGCCCAATTGGCGAGCAGTACTTC.

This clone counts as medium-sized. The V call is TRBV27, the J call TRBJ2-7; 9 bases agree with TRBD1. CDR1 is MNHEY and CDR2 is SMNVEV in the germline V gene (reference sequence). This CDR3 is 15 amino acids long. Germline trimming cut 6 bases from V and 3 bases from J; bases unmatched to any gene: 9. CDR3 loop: CASSAGTGRDYEQYF. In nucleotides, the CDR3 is TGTGCCAGCAGCGCCGGGACAGGGAGGGACTACGAGCAGTACTTC.

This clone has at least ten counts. CDR3 in amino acids: CASSSGRGAQETQYF. The CDR3 DNA reads as TGCGCCAGCAGCTCGGGGCGGGGTGCGCAAGAGACCCAGTACTTC. The rearrangement uses TRBV5-1 and TRBJ2-5, with D possibly matching TRBD2 (6 bases). This CDR3 has 15 residues. Per germline, CDR1 SGHRS and CDR2 YFSETQ. V dropped 3 bases and J dropped 2 bases, with 14 bases sitting between them.